The next 13 T cell receptor beta chains were all read from a single sample in a study of control samples from healthy donors and cancer patients. The protocol was immunoSEQ multiplex PCR, while the TCRdb copy is restricted to in-frame clones and leaves out a portion. The table records hundreds of thousands of clones, about 93% of them present only once. The sequencing input was PBMCs. The receptors were sampled from a man between 40 and 49 years old with head and neck cancer.

The gene calls are TRBV6-2 or TRBV6-3 and TRBJ1-5; D gene ambiguous. The CDR3 has 16 amino acids. V was pared by 3 bases and J by 6 bases, with 18 bases between. CDR1 is MNHEY and CDR2 is SVGEGT in the germline V gene. CDR3 sequence reads: CASSYFATYVFQPQHF. The CDR3, as DNA: TGTGCCAGCAGTTATTTCGCCACATACGTCTTTCAGCCCCAGCATTTT.

This clone has a single count. The rearrangement links TRBV10-3 to TRBJ2-5; no clear D. Trimming pared 10 bases from V and 6 bases from J, leaving 21 bases between. CDR3 length equals 14 residues. Looked up from germline, CDR1 is ENHRY and CDR2 is SYGVKD. CDR3 bases: TGTGCCACCCCCCCCTCGGCGCCACCCCAGACCCAGTACTTC. Its translation: CATPPSAPPQTQYF.

This clone was observed a handful of times. V and J are TRBV6-6 and TRBJ2-2; TRBD1 is a possible D gene (5 bases). V was trimmed by 6 bases and J by 1 base, leaving 6 bases between them. The CDR3 runs to 13 residues. Per germline, CDR1 MNHNY and CDR2 SVGAGI (reference sequence). DNA of the CDR3: TGTGCCAGCAGCGACAGGAACACCGGGGAGCTGTTTTTT. It translates to CASSDRNTGELFF.

This clone was picked up a small number of times. The gene calls are TRBV19 and TRBJ1-5; D is uncertain. CDR1 is LNHDA, CDR2 SQIVND, per germline (reference sequence). The CDR3 contains 14 residues. Trimming took 9 bases from V and 7 from J, leaving 19 bases between them. This CDR3 reads CASSQWERRQPQHF. As DNA, the CDR3 is TGTGCCAGCTCGCAGTGGGAGCGGAGACAGCCCCAGCATTTT.

The CDR3 DNA follows: TGTGCCAGCAGTGGACAGGGAGACAATGAGCAGTTCTTC. Protein sequence: CASSGQGDNEQFF. The rearrangement links TRBV2 to TRBJ2-1, with TRBD1 matching over 7 bases. The V and J ends lost 4 bases and 5 bases, in that order; junction bases with no gene match: 2. Germline lookup yields CDR1 SNHLY and CDR2 FYNNEI. The CDR3 extends over 13 amino acids.

This clone was seen only once. The CDR3 sequence is CASSLTRGTEAFF. The DNA of the CDR3 is TGTGCCAGCAGCTTAACAAGGGGAACTGAAGCTTTCTTT. J is TRBJ1-1 and V is TRBV7-3, with a tentative D call TRBD1 (5 bases). The germline gives CDR1 SGHTA, CDR2 FQGTGA. V dropped 0 bases and J dropped 5 bases, with 7 bases sitting between them. The CDR3 spans 13 residues. Supplemented by reference TRBV7-3 and TRBJ1-1, the full variable domain reads GAGVSQTPSNKVTEKGKYVELRCDPISGHTALYWYRQSLGQGPEFLIYFQGTGAADDSGLPNDRFFAVRPEGSVSTLKIQRTERGDSAVYLCASSLTRGTEAFFGQGTRLTVV.

The V call is TRBV28, the J call TRBJ2-5, with TRBD2 matching over 7 bases. J was trimmed by 4 bases and V by 3 bases; bases with no gene match: 17. The CDR3 runs to 18 residues. The V gene's germline CDR1 is MDHEN and CDR2 SYDVKM. CDR3 region: CASSLLRSGGVGVETQYF. CDR3 nucleotides: TGTGCCAGCAGTTTGTTAAGGTCGGGGGGAGTGGGTGTAGAGACCCAGTACTTC.

The sample holds a few counts of this clone. The gene calls are TRBV7-8 and TRBJ1-1, with no clear D. Germline-derived CDR1 and CDR2 are SGHVS and FQNEAQ. Trimming removed 0 bases from V and 1 base from J, with 6 bases in between. CDR3 length: 14 amino acids. The CDR3 region has the DNA TGTGCCAGCAGCTTAGCGTGGGGGAACACTGAAGCTTTCTTT. Protein: CASSLAWGNTEAFF.

The V and J genes are TRBV5-1 and TRBJ2-2, with D possibly matching TRBD1 (6 bases). Germline loops: CDR1 SGHRS, CDR2 YFSETQ. The CDR3 sequence is 16 residues long. The V end was cut by 3 bases, the J end by 2 bases, with 14 bases between. CDR3 sequence (DNA): TGCGCCAGCAGCTCAACCGGGACACTAAACACCGGGGAGCTGTTTTTT. Encoded protein: CASSSTGTLNTGELFF.

The gene calls are TRBV19 and TRBJ2-1; a possible D gene is TRBD2 (6 bases). Trimming removed 2 bases at V and 9 bases at J, with 11 bases between. This CDR3 contains 13 residues. Per the germline V gene, CDR1 is LNHDA and CDR2 is SQIVND (reference sequence). The CDR3 coding sequence is TGTGCCAGTAGTATACTACACGGGGGTGAGCAGTTCTTC. Protein product: CASSILHGGEQFF.

This rearrangement joins TRBV7-9 to TRBJ2-7; TRBD1 matches at 7 bases. The ends lost 1 base at V and 5 bases at J; junction bases unmatched: 8. The CDR3 is 15 amino acids. CDR1 and CDR2 (germline): SEHNR, FQNEAQ (reference sequence). CDR3 sequence reads: CASSLVGRGSNEQYF. The CDR3 DNA is TGTGCCAGCAGCTTAGTAGGCAGGGGGTCCAACGAGCAGTACTTC. Using reference TRBV7-9 and TRBJ2-7 for the parts outside the CDR3, the full variable domain is DTGVSQNPRHKITKRGQNVTFRCDPISEHNRLYWYRQTLGQGPEFLTYFQNEAQLEKSRLLSDRFSAERPKGSFSTLEIQRTEQGDSAMYLCASSLVGRGSNEQYFGPGTRLTVT.

This clone turned up a few times. The chain uses TRBV28 and TRBJ2-1; D perhaps matches TRBD2 (6 bases). This CDR3 has 15 residues. The V and J ends lost 3 bases and 3 bases respectively, with 12 bases between them. CDR1 and CDR2 from the germline V gene are MDHEN and SYDVKM. CDR3: CASSFRLEVYNEQFF. The CDR3 nucleotides are TGTGCCAGCAGTTTCAGACTAGAAGTCTACAATGAGCAGTTCTTC.

The gene calls are TRBV4-2 and TRBJ2-1, with TRBD2 matching over 10 bases. The CDR3 has 15 amino acids. The V gene end was trimmed by 4 bases and the J gene end by 5 bases; junction bases not matched to a gene: 5. Germline-derived CDR1 and CDR2 are LGHNA and YNFKEQ. The CDR3 reads CASSLTSGADNEQFF. CDR3 sequence (DNA): TGTGCCAGCAGCCTTACTAGCGGGGCGGACAATGAGCAGTTCTTC.